The T cell receptor (beta chain) described here comes from a study of identical twins. Every donor was a healthy Caucasian. The CDR3 spans 9 residues. Findings and limits, study-wide: Among monozygotic twins, out-of-frame TCR alpha sharing exceeded what models predicted. Sequences that were out-of-frame, alpha and twin-shared displayed an excess of low generation probability.

Notes on this clonotype: Its antigen is unidentified.

The cDNA had a unique molecular identifier and a template-switch universal primer site. TCRdb analysed the 5' RACE reads with MiXCR anew, one entry per CDR3 protein. The sample includes 200,000 to 250,000 distinct CDR3 sequences, more than 6.5% of them seen just once. These data were likewise used in another study, on yellow fever vaccine responses in identical twins.

This TCR was sampled from a woman aged 18-30 years in good health. The sequencing sample was made of memory (CD45RO+) T cells sorted from blood. This chain connects TRBV21-1 to TRBJ1-2. TRBV21-1 is flagged as a pseudogene. In nucleotides, the CDR3 is TGTGCCAGCAGCGCCGGCTACACCTTC. The encoded protein is CASSAGYTF.